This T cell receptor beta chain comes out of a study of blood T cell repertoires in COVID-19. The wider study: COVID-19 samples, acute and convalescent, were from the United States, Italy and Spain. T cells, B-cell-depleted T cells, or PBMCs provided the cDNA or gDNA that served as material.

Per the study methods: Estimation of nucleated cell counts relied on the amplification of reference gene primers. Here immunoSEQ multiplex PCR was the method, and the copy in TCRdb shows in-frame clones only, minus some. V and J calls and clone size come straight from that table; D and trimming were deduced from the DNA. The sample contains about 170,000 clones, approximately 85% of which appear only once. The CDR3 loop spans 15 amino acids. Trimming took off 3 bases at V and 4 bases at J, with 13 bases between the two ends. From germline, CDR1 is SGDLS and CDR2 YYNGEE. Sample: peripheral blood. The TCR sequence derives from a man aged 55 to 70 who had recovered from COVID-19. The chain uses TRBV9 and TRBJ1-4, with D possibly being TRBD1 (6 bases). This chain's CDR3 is CASSAGASVNEKLFF. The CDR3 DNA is TGTGCCAGCAGCGCAGGGGCCTCCGTTAATGAAAAACTGTTTTTT.